The 10 T cell receptor beta chains reported below all come from one sample, sequenced in a study of tumor-infiltrating lymphocytes in primary liver carcinoma. Co-extracting RNA and DNA was done with about 20-33 mg of unsorted bulk tissue as input. TCR beta cDNA came from roughly 0.45 ug total RNA, primed with a constant-region primer. Generation of the TCR beta libraries relied on three nested multiplex PCR rounds using slightly modified ARM-PCR. The first two PCR rounds used TRBV1-TRBV30 forward primers with a C-beta reverse primer, around 10 cycles each. TCRdb reprocessed the multiplex PCR reads with MiXCR, giving one entry per CDR3 protein. This sample has some 25,000 distinct CDR3 sequences, with 78% found just once. The sample comprised liver tumor tissue from sampling region 3. Regarding subset: tumor region T3, left-lateral pole. Receptor source: a middle-aged man with primary liver carcinoma and hepatitis B virus infection.

This clonotype was counted once. The CDR3 nucleotides are TGCAGCGTTGGAGGACAGGACACCGGGGAGCTGTTTTTT. Protein: CSVGGQDTGELFF. The chain has TRBV29-1 and TRBJ2-2; 7 positions agree with TRBD1. Germline CDR1 and CDR2: SQVTM and ANQGSEA. The CDR3 extends over 13 amino acids. Trimming removed 4 bases from V and 3 bases from J; junction bases left unmatched: 2.

A note on this clonotype: A read error may produce the germline difference seen at one junction end. This chain links TRBV4-1 with TRBJ1-6; 9 bases align to TRBD1. Germline V gene lookup returns CDR1 MGHRA and CDR2 YSYEKL. This CDR3 region has 16 residues. CDR3 residues: CAGSHHLQGADSPFHF. The CDR3 bases are TGCGCCGGCAGCCACCACCTACAGGGGGCGGATTCACCCTTCCATTTT.

The rearrangement joins TRBV4-1 to TRBJ2-7, with D maybe TRBD1 (5 bases). In germline, CDR1 is MGHRA, CDR2 YSYEKL. Trimming pared 0 bases from V and 6 bases from J, leaving 18 bases between. The CDR3 has 16 amino acids. The chain's CDR3 is CASSQDQTGAILEQYF. Written as DNA, the CDR3 is TGCGCCAGCAGCCAAGATCAAACAGGTGCCATCCTCGAGCAGTACTTC.

Remarks on this clonotype: Compared with germline, one end of the junction differs, possibly owing to a read error. V and J are TRBV11-1 and TRBJ2-3; possibly TRBD1 for D (5 bases). The CDR3 is 15 amino acids. CDR1 is SGHAT and CDR2 is FQDESV in the germline V gene (reference sequence). The CDR3 loop is CASMEGWGLTDTQYF. The CDR3 DNA sequence: TGTGCCAGCATGGAAGGCTGGGGTTTGACAGATACGCAATATTTT.

A remark on this clonotype: This may stem from a read error, because a much larger clone lies one nucleotide away. This chain links TRBV20-1 with TRBJ2-1; TRBD2 matches 8 bases. CDR1 and CDR2 from the germline V gene are DFQATT and SNEGSKA (reference sequence). The length of the CDR3 is 14 residues. Germline trimming cut 5 bases from V and 10 bases from J; bases unmatched to any gene: 13. The CDR3 here is CSALAGSPCGEQFF. DNA for the CDR3: TGCAGTGCTTTAGCGGGATCTCCCTGTGGAGAGCAGTTCTTC.

Details on this clonotype: A single base separates this from a much larger clone, so it may be a read error. The rearrangement uses TRBV5-1 and TRBJ2-3, with no clear D. Trimming cost V 1 base and J 2 bases, with 5 bases left between them. This CDR3 has 13 residues. Germline V CDR1 and CDR2: SGHRS, YFSETQ. The CDR3 reads CASSLPPTDTQYF. The CDR3 DNA reads as TGCGCCAGCAGCTTGCCCCCCACAGATACGCAGTATTTT.

This chain connects TRBV7-9 to TRBJ2-6; no reliable D call. The ends were cut back, 3 bases at V and 6 bases at J, with 15 bases in the middle. The germline V gene has CDR1 SEHNR and CDR2 FQNEAQ (reference sequence). The CDR3 is made up of 16 amino acids. The CDR3 sequence: CASSLGSGAEANVLTF. The CDR3 nucleotides are TGTGCCAGCAGCTTGGGGTCAGGAGCTGAGGCCAACGTCCTGACTTTC. The complete variable domain, with remaining parts taken from reference TRBV7-9 and TRBJ2-6, reads DTGVSQNPRHKITKRGQNVTFRCDPISEHNRLYWYRQTLGQGPEFLTYFQNEAQLEKSRLLSDRFSAERPKGSFSTLEIQRTEQGDSAMYLCASSLGSGAEANVLTFGAGSRLTVL.

Worth noting for this clonotype: This likely comes from a read error, as the CDR3 has no conserved phenylalanine or tryptophan at its end. The chain couples TRBV6-6 to TRBJ2-4; D may be TRBD1 (6 bases). The CDR3 sequence is 16 residues long. Germline assignment: CDR1 MNHNY and CDR2 SVGAGI (reference sequence). V dropped 9 bases and J dropped 0 bases, with 18 bases sitting between them. Here the CDR3 DNA reads TGTGCCAGTAGAGGACAGCTTGGATTAGCCAAAAACATTCAGTACTTA. This sequence encodes CASRGQLGLAKNIQYL.

As concerns this clonotype: Likely a read error: the CDR3 ends without its conserved phenylalanine or tryptophan. The DNA is omitted, as the CDR3 cannot be located on it reliably, and the CDR3 follows TCRdb's listing. The rearrangement joins TRBV11-2 to TRBJ2-2; the table's D call, TRBD2, has no DNA check behind it. The CDR3 is 15 residues long, ends included. Germline lookup yields CDR1 SGHAT and CDR2 FQNNGV. CDR3 sequence: CASSFAGSNAGELFL.

This sequence joins TRBV7-8 and TRBJ2-3, with D possibly being TRBD2 (5 bases). The CDR3 has 15 residues. Trimming shortened V by 5 bases and J by 6 bases, and 18 bases separated the two germline ends. The germline gives CDR1 SGHVS, CDR2 FQNEAQ. CDR3 nucleotide sequence: TGTGCCAGCAGCCCTGGTGTGGGATCGGGGGATACGCAGTATTTT. This gives the protein CASSPGVGSGDTQYF.